This record concerns one T cell receptor (beta chain) sequence. As to treatment: roughly 19 received Ad26.COV2.S at low or high dose, single or two shots; 5 received placebo; per-sample allocation not given. The samples were gathered on day 63 after the first injection of vaccine or placebo. Method: immunoSEQ multiplex PCR; TCRdb's copy keeps in-frame clones and lacks some. The data contain around 300,000 clones, 85% to 90% of them seen just once; the ten biggest clones take up 5%. This specimen comes from a study of Ad26.COV2.S vaccination and SARS-CoV-2 variants. Trimming removed 0 bases from V and 3 bases from J, with 10 bases in between. Germline V CDR1 and CDR2: SGHKS, YYEKEE (reference sequence). The CDR3 contains 14 residues.

The chain employs TRBV5-5 and TRBJ2-7; D may be TRBD1 (6 bases). This receptor was identified in a person aged 18-65 years who received the Ad26.COV2.S COVID-19 vaccine or a placebo. Source: peripheral blood, taken in a trial of Ad26.COV2.S vaccine versus placebo. This CDR3 reads CASSLDPGDYEQYF. The DNA of the CDR3 is TGTGCCAGCAGCTTGGACCCAGGGGACTACGAGCAGTACTTC.